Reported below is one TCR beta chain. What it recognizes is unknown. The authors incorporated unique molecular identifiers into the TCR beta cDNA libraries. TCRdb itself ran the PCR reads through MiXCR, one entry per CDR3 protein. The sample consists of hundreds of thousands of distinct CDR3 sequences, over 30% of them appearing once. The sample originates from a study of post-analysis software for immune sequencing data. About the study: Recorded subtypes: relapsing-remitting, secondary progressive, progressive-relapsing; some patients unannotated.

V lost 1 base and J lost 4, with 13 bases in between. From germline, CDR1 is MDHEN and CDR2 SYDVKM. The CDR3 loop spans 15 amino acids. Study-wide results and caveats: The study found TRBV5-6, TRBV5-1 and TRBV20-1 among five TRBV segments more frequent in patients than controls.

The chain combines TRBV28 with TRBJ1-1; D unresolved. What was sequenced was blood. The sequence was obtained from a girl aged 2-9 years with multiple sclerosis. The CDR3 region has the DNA TGTGCCAGCAGTTTATCCCCGGGAATAGGCACTGAAGCTTTCTTT. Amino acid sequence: CASSLSPGIGTEAFF.